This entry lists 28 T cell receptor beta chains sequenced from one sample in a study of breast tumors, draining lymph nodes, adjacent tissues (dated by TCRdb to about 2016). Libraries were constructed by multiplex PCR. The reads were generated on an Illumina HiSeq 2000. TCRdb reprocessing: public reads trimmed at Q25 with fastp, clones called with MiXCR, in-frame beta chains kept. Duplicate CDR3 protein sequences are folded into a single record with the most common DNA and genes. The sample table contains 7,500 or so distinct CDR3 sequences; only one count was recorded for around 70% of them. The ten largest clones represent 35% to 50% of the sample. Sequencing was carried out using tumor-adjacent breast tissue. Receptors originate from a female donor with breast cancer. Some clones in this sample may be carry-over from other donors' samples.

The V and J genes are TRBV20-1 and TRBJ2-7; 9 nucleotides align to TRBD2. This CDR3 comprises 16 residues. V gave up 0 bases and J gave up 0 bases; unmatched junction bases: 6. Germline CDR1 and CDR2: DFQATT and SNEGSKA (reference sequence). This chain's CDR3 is CSARERLREGSYEQYF. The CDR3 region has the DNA TGCAGTGCTAGAGAAAGGTTGCGGGAGGGCTCCTACGAGCAGTACTTC.

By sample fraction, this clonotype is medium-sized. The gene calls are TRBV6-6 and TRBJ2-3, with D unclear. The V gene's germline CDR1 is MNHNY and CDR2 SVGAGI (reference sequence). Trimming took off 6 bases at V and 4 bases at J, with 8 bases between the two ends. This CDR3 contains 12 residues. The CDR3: CASRTPPDTQYF. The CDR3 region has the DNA TGTGCCAGCAGGACCCCGCCAGATACGCAGTATTTT.

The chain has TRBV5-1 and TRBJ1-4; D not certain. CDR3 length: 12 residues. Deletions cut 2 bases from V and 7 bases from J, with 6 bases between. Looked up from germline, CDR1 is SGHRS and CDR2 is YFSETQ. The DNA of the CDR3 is TGCGCCAGCAGCTTTAGCGGTGAAAAACTGTTTTTT. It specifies CASSFSGEKLFF.

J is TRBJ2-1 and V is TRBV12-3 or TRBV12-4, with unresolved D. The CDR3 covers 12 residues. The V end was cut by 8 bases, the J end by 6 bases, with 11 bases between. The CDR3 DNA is TGTGCCAGCCTACGATTAGGCAATGAGCAGTTCTTC. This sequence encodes CASLRLGNEQFF.

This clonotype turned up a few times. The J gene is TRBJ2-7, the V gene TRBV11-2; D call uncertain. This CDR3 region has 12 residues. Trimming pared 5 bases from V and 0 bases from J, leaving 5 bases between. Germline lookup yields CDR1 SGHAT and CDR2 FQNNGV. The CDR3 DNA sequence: TGTGCCAGCAGCCCCGACTCCTACGAGCAGTACTTC. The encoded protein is CASSPDSYEQYF.

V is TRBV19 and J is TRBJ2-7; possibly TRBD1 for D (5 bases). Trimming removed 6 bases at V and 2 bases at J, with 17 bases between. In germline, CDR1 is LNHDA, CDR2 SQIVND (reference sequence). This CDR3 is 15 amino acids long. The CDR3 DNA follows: TGTGCCAGTAGGATCGGAACAGGCAACACCTACGAGCAGTACTTC. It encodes CASRIGTGNTYEQYF.

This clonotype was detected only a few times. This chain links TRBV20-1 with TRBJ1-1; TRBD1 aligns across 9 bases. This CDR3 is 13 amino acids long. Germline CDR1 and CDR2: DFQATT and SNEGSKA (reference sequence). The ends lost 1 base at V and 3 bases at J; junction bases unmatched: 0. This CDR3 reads CSARGQGDTEAFF. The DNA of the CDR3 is TGCAGTGCTAGAGGACAGGGGGACACTGAAGCTTTCTTT.

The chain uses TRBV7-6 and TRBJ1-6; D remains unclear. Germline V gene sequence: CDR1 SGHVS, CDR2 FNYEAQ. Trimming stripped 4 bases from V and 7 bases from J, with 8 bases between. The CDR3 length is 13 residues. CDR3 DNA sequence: TGTGCCAGCAGCTCCGACCCGAATTCACCCCTCCACTTT. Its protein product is CASSSDPNSPLHF.

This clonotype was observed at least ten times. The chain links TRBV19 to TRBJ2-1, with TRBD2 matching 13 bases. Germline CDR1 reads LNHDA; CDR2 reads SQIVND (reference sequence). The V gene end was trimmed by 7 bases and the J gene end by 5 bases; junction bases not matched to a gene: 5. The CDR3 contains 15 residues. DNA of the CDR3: TGTGCCAGTATCGGGACTAGCGGGAATCACAATGAGCAGTTCTTC. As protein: CASIGTSGNHNEQFF.

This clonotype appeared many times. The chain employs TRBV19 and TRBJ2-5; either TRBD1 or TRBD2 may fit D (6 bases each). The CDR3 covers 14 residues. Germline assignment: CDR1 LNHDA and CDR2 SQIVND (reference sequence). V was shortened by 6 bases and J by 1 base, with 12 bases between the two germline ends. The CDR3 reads CASSKGGRQETQYF. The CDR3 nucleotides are TGTGCCAGTAGCAAGGGGGGCCGCCAAGAGACCCAGTACTTC.

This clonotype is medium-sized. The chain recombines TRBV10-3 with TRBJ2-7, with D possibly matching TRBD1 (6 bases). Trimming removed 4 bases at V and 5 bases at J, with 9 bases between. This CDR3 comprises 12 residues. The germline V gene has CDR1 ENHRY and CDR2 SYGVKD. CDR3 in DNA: TGTGCCATCAGTGTACAGGGAGACGAGCAGTACTTC. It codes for CAISVQGDEQYF.

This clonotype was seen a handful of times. CDR3 amino acids: CASSPPVLMETQYF. The CDR3 DNA sequence: TGTGCCAGCAGTCCTCCGGTCTTAATGGAGACCCAGTACTTC. The chain employs TRBV28 and TRBJ2-5; D is ambiguous. CDR3 length: 14 amino acids. Trimming shortened V by 5 bases and J by 5 bases, and 15 bases separated the two germline ends. Germline V gene sequence: CDR1 MDHEN, CDR2 SYDVKM. The complete variable domain, with remaining parts taken from reference TRBV28 and TRBJ2-5, reads DVKVTQSSRYLVKRTGEKVFLECVQDMDHENMFWYRQDPGLGLRLIYFSYDVKMKEKGDIPEGYSVSREKKERFSLILESASTNQTSMYLCASSPPVLMETQYFGPGTRLLVL.

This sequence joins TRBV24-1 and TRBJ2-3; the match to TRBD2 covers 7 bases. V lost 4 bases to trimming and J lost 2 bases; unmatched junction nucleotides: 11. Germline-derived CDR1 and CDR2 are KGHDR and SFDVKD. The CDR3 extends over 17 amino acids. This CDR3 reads CATSENSWGGNTDTQYF. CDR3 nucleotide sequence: TGTGCCACCAGTGAAAACTCTTGGGGGGGGAACACAGATACGCAGTATTTT.

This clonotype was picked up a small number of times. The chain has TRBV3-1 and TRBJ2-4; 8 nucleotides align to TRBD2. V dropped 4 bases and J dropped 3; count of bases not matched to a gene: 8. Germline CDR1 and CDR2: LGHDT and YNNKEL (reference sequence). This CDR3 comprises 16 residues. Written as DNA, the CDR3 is TGTGCCAGCAGCCCAATGATTACTAGCGGCAAAAACATTCAGTACTTC. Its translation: CASSPMITSGKNIQYF.

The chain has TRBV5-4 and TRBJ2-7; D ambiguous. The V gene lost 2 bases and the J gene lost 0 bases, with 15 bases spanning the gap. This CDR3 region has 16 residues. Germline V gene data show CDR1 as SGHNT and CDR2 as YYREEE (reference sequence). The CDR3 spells CASSLGRIGSSYEQYF. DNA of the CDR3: TGTGCCAGCAGCTTAGGACGGATAGGAAGCTCCTACGAGCAGTACTTC.

This CDR3 is CASSNPAGGPDEQYF. CDR3 in DNA: TGTGCCAGTAGTAACCCAGCGGGAGGGCCGGACGAGCAGTACTTC. The chain is built from TRBV19 and TRBJ2-7, with 10 nucleotides matching TRBD2. V was clipped by 4 bases and J by 5 bases; unmatched bases: 8. The germline gives CDR1 LNHDA, CDR2 SQIVND (reference sequence). The CDR3 has 15 amino acids.

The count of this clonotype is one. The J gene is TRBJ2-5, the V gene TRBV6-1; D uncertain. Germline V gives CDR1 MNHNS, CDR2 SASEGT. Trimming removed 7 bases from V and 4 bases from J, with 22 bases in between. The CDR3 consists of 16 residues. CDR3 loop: CASNARGNPGGETQYF. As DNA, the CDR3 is TGTGCCAGCAATGCCCGAGGAAACCCAGGTGGAGAGACCCAGTACTTC.

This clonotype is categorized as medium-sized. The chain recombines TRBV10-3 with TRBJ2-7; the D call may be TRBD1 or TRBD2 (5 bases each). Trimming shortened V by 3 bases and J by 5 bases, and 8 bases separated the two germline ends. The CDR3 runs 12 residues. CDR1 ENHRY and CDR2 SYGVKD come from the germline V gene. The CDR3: CAISDGDDEQYF. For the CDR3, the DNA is TGTGCCATCAGTGACGGGGACGACGAGCAGTACTTC.

The CDR3 spells CASSVQRGGRETQYF. CDR3 bases: TGTGCCAGCAGCGTACAGCGGGGGGGCCGGGAGACCCAGTACTTC. The chain recombines TRBV6-2 or TRBV6-3 with TRBJ2-5; 10 nucleotides agree with TRBD2. The germline V gene encodes CDR1 MNHEY and CDR2 SVGEGT. Trimming took 6 bases from V and 5 from J; bases not matched to a gene: 9. This CDR3 has 15 amino acids.

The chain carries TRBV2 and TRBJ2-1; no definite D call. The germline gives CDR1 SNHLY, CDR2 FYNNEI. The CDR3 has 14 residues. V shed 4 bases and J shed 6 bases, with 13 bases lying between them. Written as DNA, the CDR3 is TGTGCCAGCAGTGTGGAATGGGCGGTCAATGAGCAGTTCTTC. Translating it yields CASSVEWAVNEQFF. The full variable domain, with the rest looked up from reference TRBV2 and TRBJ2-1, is EPEVTQTPSHQVTQMGQEVILRCVPISNHLYFYWYRQILGQKVEFLVSFYNNEISEKSEIFDDQFSVERPDGSNFTLKIRSTKLEDSAMYFCASSVEWAVNEQFFGPGTRLTVL.

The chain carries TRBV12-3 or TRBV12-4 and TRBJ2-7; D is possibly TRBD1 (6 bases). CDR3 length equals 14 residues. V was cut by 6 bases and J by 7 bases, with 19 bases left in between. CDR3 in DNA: TGTGCCAGCAGCCCACCGCAGGGGTCTCGGGAGCAGTACTTC. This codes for CASSPPQGSREQYF.

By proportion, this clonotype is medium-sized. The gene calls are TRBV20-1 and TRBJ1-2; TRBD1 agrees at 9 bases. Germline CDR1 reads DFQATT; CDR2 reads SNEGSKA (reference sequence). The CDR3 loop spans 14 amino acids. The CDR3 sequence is CSPGQGGFGYGYTF. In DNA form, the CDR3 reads TGCAGCCCGGGACAGGGTGGTTTTGGCTATGGCTACACCTTC.

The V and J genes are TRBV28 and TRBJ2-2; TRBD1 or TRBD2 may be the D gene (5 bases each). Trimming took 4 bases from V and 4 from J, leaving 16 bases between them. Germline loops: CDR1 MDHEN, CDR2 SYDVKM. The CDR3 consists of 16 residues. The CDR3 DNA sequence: TGTGCCAGCAGTTCCTCCGGGGCCCAGCGCACCGGGGAGCTGTTTTTT. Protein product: CASSSSGAQRTGELFF.

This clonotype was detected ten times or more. Written as DNA, the CDR3 is TGTGCCAGCAGCGGGACTAGCGGGGGCCGAGAGCAGTACTTC. Amino acid sequence: CASSGTSGGREQYF. V is TRBV7-8 and J is TRBJ2-7; 14 bases map to TRBD2. Per the germline V gene, CDR1 is SGHVS and CDR2 is FQNEAQ. The CDR3 consists of 14 residues. V dropped 5 bases and J dropped 7; count of bases not matched to a gene: 4. The complete variable domain, with remaining parts taken from reference TRBV7-8 and TRBJ2-7, reads GAGVSQSPRYKVAKRGQDVALRCDPISGHVSLFWYQQALGQGPEFLTYFQNEAQLDKSGLPSDRFFAERPEGSVSTLKIQRTQQEDSAVYLCASSGTSGGREQYFGPGTRLTVT.

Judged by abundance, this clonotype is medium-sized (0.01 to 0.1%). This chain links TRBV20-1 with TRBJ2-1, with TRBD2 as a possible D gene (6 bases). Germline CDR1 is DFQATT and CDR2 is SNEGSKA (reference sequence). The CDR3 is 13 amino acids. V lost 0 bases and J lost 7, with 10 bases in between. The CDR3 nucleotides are TGCAGTGCTAGAGATGGAGGGGCTAATGAGCAGTTCTTC. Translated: CSARDGGANEQFF.

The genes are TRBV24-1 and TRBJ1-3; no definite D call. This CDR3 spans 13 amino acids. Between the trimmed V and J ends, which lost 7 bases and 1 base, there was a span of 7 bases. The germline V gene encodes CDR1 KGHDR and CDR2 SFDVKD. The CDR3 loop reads CATRTGSGNTIYF. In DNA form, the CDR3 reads TGTGCCACCAGGACCGGGTCTGGAAACACCATATATTTT.

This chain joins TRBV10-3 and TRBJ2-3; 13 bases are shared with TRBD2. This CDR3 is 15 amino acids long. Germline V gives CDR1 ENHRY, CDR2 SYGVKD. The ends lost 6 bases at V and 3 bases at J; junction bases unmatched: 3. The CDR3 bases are TGTGCCATCAGCACTAGCGGGGGGGATACAGATACGCAGTATTTT. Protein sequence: CAISTSGGDTDTQYF.

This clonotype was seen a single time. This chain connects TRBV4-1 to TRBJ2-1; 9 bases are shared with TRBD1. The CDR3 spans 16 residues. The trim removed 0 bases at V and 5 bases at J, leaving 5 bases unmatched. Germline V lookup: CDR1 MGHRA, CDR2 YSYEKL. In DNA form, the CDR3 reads TGCGCCAGCAGCCAAGAGAGCGGGACAGGGAACAATGAGCAGTTCTTC. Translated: CASSQESGTGNNEQFF.